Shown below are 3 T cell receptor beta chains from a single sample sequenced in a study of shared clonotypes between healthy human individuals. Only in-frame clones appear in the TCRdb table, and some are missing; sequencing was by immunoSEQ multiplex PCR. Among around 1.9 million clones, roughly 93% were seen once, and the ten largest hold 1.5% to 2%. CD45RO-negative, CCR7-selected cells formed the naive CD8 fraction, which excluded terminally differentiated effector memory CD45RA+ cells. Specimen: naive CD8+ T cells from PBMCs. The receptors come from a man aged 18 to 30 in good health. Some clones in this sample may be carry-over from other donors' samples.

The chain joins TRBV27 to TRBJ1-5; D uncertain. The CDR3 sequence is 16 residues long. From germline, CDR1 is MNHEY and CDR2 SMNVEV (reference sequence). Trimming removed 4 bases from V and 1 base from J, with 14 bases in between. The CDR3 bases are TGTGCCAGCAGTTCCACCCCCCCACGGAGCAATCAGCCCCAGCATTTT. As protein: CASSSTPPRSNQPQHF.

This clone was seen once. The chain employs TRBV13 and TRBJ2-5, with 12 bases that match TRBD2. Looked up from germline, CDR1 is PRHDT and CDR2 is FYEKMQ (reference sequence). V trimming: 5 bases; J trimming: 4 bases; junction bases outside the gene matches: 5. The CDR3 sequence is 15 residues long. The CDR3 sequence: CASSPTSGRPETQYF. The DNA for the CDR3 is TGTGCCAGCAGCCCTACTAGCGGGAGGCCAGAGACCCAGTACTTC.

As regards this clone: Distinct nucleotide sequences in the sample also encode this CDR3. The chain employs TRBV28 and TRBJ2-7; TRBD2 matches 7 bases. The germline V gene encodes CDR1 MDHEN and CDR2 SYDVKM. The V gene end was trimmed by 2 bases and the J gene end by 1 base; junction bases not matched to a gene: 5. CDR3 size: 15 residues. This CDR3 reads CASSLMGEGSYEQYF. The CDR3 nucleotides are TGTGCCAGCAGTTTAATGGGGGAGGGTTCCTACGAGCAGTACTTC.